This T cell receptor (beta chain) is drawn from a study of post-analysis software for immune sequencing data. Study details: As for disease course, relapsing-remitting, secondary progressive and progressive-relapsing multiple sclerosis were all included. Study observations and caveats: The F measure placed samples prepared in the same batch into strongly shared clusters. Significantly lower normalized Chao1 diversity was found in patients with multiple sclerosis relative to controls. Four or five TRBV segments (TRBV5-6, TRBV5-1 and TRBV20-1 among them) occurred more frequently in patients than in controls.

Of note for this clonotype: Its antigen is currently unknown.

Unique molecular identifiers were built into the TCR beta cDNA libraries. The authors obtained approximately 460,000 cDNA molecules from approximately 0.95 to 9.8 million T cells. TCRdb called the PCR reads again in MiXCR, with one record for every CDR3 protein. Of hundreds of thousands of distinct CDR3 sequences detected, approximately 53% appear once; the ten largest clones hold approximately 4.2%. Germline assignment: CDR1 SGHRS and CDR2 YFSETQ. V shed 0 bases and J 9 bases; nucleotides not matched to a gene: 15. This CDR3 is built from 16 residues. The sequencing sample was made of blood. V gene TRBV5-1 combines with J gene TRBJ2-7; 7 bases align to TRBD2. The clonotype was recovered from a girl aged 5-17 years with multiple sclerosis. CDR3 sequence (DNA): TGCGCCAGCAGCTTGGCCTCGGAGCGGGATATCAGATGGCAGTACTTC. Protein product: CASSLASERDIRWQYF.